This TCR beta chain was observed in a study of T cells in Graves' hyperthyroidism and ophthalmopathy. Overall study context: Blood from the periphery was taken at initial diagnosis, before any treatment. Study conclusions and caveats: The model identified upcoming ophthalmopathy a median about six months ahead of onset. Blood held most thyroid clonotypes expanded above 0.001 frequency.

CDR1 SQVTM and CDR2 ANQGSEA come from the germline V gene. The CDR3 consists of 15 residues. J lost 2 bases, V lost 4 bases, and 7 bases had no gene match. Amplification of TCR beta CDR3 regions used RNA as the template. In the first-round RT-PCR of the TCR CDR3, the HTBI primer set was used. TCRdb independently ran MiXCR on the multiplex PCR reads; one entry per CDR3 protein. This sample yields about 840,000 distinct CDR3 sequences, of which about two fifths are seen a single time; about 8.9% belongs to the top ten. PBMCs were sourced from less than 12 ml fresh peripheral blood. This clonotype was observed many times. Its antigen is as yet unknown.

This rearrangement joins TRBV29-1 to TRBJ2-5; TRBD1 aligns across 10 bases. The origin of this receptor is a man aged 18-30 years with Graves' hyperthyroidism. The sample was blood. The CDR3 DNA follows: TGCAGCGTTGCGGGCGGGACAGGGGAACAAGAGACCCAGTACTTC. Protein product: CSVAGGTGEQETQYF.